This T cell receptor beta chain derives from a study of neurological immune-mediated disorders. TCRdb reanalysed the 5' RACE reads using MiXCR and keeps one entry per CDR3 protein. Seen here are 95,000 or so distinct CDR3 sequences, 3.5% observed once, and the top ten hold 6%. Preparation of the unsorted libraries drew on 2 million PBMCs stored at -80 C. This clonotype was seen repeatedly, ten times or more. The ends lost 6 bases at V and 3 bases at J; junction bases unmatched: 10. The CDR3 consists of 16 residues. Germline V CDR1 and CDR2: KGHSH, LQKENI. This clonotype originated in a woman between 18 and 29 years old with multiple sclerosis. Sequenced: PBMCs. V and J are TRBV18 and TRBJ2-3, with 9 bases fitting TRBD2. Here the CDR3 reads CASSPRTSVGTDTQYF. CDR3 in DNA: TGTGCCAGCTCCCCCAGGACTAGCGTCGGGACAGATACGCAGTATTTT.